The 22 T cell receptor beta chains below come from one sample, sequenced in a study of blood T cell repertoires in COVID-19. Generated by immunoSEQ multiplex PCR, the TCRdb table keeps only in-frame clones and is missing some. This sample has around 200,000 clones, with around 87% found just once. The sequenced material came from peripheral blood. The receptors come from a middle-aged man with active or convalescent COVID-19.

The J gene is TRBJ1-3, the V gene TRBV28, with TRBD1 matching over 7 bases. Germline assignment: CDR1 MDHEN and CDR2 SYDVKM. After removal of 5 bases from V and 4 bases from J, the junction contained 8 bases not matched to a gene. CDR3 length equals 15 residues. The CDR3 protein is CASSLMTGTGNTIYF. CDR3 nucleotide sequence: TGTGCCAGCAGTCTCATGACAGGGACCGGAAACACCATATATTTT. The full variable domain, its missing parts supplied by reference TRBV28 and TRBJ1-3, is DVKVTQSSRYLVKRTGEKVFLECVQDMDHENMFWYRQDPGLGLRLIYFSYDVKMKEKGDIPEGYSVSREKKERFSLILESASTNQTSMYLCASSLMTGTGNTIYFGEGSWLTVV.

This chain uses TRBV3-1 (or the pseudogene TRBV3-2) with TRBJ2-5; D uncertain. The CDR3 extends over 13 amino acids. Germline V CDR1 and CDR2: LGHDT, YNNKEL (reference sequence). The V end lost 0 bases, the J end lost 2 bases, and 4 bases lay between the germline ends. The CDR3 DNA is TGTGCCAGCAGCCAAGACAAACAAGAGACCCAGTACTTC. Translating gives CASSQDKQETQYF.

V usage is TRBV2 and J usage is TRBJ1-3; D not certain. In germline, CDR1 is SNHLY, CDR2 FYNNEI. The ends were cut back, 3 bases at V and 0 bases at J, with 9 bases in the middle. The CDR3 spans 15 residues. CDR3 amino acids: CASSESPVSGNTIYF. The CDR3 DNA sequence: TGTGCCAGCAGTGAGTCCCCAGTCTCTGGAAACACCATATATTTT. The entire variable domain, with the rest obtained from reference TRBV2 and TRBJ1-3, is as follows: EPEVTQTPSHQVTQMGQEVILRCVPISNHLYFYWYRQILGQKVEFLVSFYNNEISEKSEIFDDQFSVERPDGSNFTLKIRSTKLEDSAMYFCASSESPVSGNTIYFGEGSWLTVV.

This rearrangement joins TRBV6-6 to TRBJ2-1, with 9 bases matching TRBD2. With 6 bases clipped from V and 4 bases from J, the junction kept 7 bases outside the gene matches. CDR1 MNHNY and CDR2 SVGAGI come from the germline V gene (reference sequence). The CDR3 loop spans 15 amino acids. CDR3 DNA: TGTGCCAGCAGGTCTTCTAGCGGGGCATACAATGAGCAGTTCTTC. Its protein product is CASRSSSGAYNEQFF.

The chain couples TRBV7-2 to TRBJ1-1, with D possibly matching TRBD1 (5 bases). V lost 1 base and J lost 4, with 13 bases in between. The length of the CDR3 is 15 residues. Germline-derived CDR1 and CDR2 are SGHTA and FQGNSA. The CDR3 DNA sequence: TGTGCCAGCAGCTTAGACAGGTCGTTTGGCACTGAAGCTTTCTTT. Residues: CASSLDRSFGTEAFF.

This rearrangement joins TRBV19 to TRBJ1-2; D is uncertain. This CDR3 has 12 residues. Germline V lookup: CDR1 LNHDA, CDR2 SQIVND (reference sequence). The germline V and J ends were trimmed by 5 bases and 4 bases, with 8 bases remaining between them. CDR3 protein: CASSPGSYGYTF. The DNA for the CDR3 is TGTGCCAGTAGTCCGGGGTCCTATGGCTACACCTTC.

V gene TRBV6-5 combines with J gene TRBJ2-7; 8 bases map to TRBD2. V shed 2 bases, J shed 2 bases, and the junction held 8 bases outside the gene matches. CDR3 length: 16 amino acids. Germline lookup yields CDR1 MNHEY and CDR2 SVGAGI. The CDR3 DNA follows: TGTGCCAGCAGTTACCTAATAGCGGGGCCCCCCTACGAGCAGTACTTC. This translates into CASSYLIAGPPYEQYF.

This chain joins TRBV19 and TRBJ1-4; D perhaps matches TRBD1 (5 bases). Germline V gene lookup returns CDR1 LNHDA and CDR2 SQIVND (reference sequence). The CDR3 length is 14 residues. V dropped 3 bases and J dropped 7 bases, with 12 bases sitting between them. Here the CDR3 DNA reads TGTGCCAGTAGTATCCCCTGGGGGGGTGAAAAACTGTTTTTT. Translating it yields CASSIPWGGEKLFF.

The chain is built from TRBV28 and TRBJ2-1; 11 bases match TRBD2. The CDR3 extends over 17 amino acids. Germline loops: CDR1 MDHEN, CDR2 SYDVKM. V trimming: 5 bases; J trimming: 6 bases; junction bases outside the gene matches: 12. Here the CDR3 reads CASSPFSGGANGNEQFF. CDR3 nucleotides: TGTGCCAGCAGTCCCTTTAGCGGGGGGGCTAATGGCAATGAGCAGTTCTTC. The full variable domain, completed using reference TRBV28 and TRBJ2-1, is DVKVTQSSRYLVKRTGEKVFLECVQDMDHENMFWYRQDPGLGLRLIYFSYDVKMKEKGDIPEGYSVSREKKERFSLILESASTNQTSMYLCASSPFSGGANGNEQFFGPGTRLTVL.

The chain is built from TRBV7-2 and TRBJ2-7; D is uncertain. V lost 1 base and J 3 bases, leaving 10 bases between the germline ends. CDR1 and CDR2 (germline): SGHTA, FQGNSA. This CDR3 has 14 residues. The CDR3 DNA reads TGTGCCAGCAGCTTAGAGGTCGGGTTCTACGAGCAGTACTTC. The encoded protein is CASSLEVGFYEQYF.

This chain connects TRBV10-3 to TRBJ2-7; 12 bases fit TRBD2. V lost 2 bases and J lost 2; bases outside the gene matches: 7. This CDR3 contains 17 residues. CDR1 and CDR2 (germline): ENHRY, SYGVKD. As DNA, the CDR3 is TGTGCCATCAGTGAGACTAGCGGGGGGATCAGGGCCTACGAGCAGTACTTC. It yields the protein CAISETSGGIRAYEQYF.

This clone was seen once. V gene TRBV7-3 combines with J gene TRBJ1-5, with D possibly matching TRBD1 (6 bases). Trimming pared 1 base from V and 0 bases from J, leaving 13 bases between. Germline CDR1 reads SGHTA; CDR2 reads FQGTGA. The CDR3 covers 17 residues. CDR3 nucleotides: TGTGCCAGCAGCTTAAACCCCGACAGGTCTAGCAATCAGCCCCAGCATTTT. Amino acid sequence: CASSLNPDRSSNQPQHF. Based on the CDR3 plus reference TRBV7-3 and TRBJ1-5, the full variable domain is GAGVSQTPSNKVTEKGKYVELRCDPISGHTALYWYRQSLGQGPEFLIYFQGTGAADDSGLPNDRFFAVRPEGSVSTLKIQRTERGDSAVYLCASSLNPDRSSNQPQHFGDGTRLSIL.

As regards this clone: Because the CDR3 is missing its conserved closing phenylalanine or tryptophan, this is likely a read error. No DNA is shown, since the ends of the CDR3 on it are uncertain; the CDR3 is the one TCRdb lists. The chain carries TRBV6-6 and TRBJ1-1; the DNA was not used to check the table's D call, TRBD1. The germline V gene has CDR1 MNHNY and CDR2 SVGAGI (reference sequence). Counting both end residues, the CDR3 totals 14 amino acids. Here the CDR3 reads CASSYAPGTGGSGG.

The rearrangement joins TRBV4-2 to TRBJ2-2, with TRBD1 matching over 7 bases. J was trimmed by 4 bases and V by 2 bases; bases with no gene match: 7. Germline CDR1 LGHNA, CDR2 YNFKEQ. CDR3 length equals 16 residues. The CDR3 region is CASSQPGQTGTGELFF. The CDR3 DNA reads TGTGCCAGCAGCCAACCGGGACAGACGGGCACCGGGGAGCTGTTTTTT.

The J gene is TRBJ1-6, the V gene TRBV5-1; D gene unclear. Germline V gives CDR1 SGHRS, CDR2 YFSETQ. Trimming took off 2 bases at V and 5 bases at J, with 11 bases between the two ends. CDR3 length: 15 residues. CDR3 sequence (DNA): TGCGCCAGCAGCTTAACCCTCGGTAATAATTCACCCCTCCACTTT. It is translated as CASSLTLGNNSPLHF.

The chain combines TRBV4-1 with TRBJ2-7, with D maybe TRBD1 (6 bases). With 5 bases removed from V and 5 bases from J, the gap between germline ends came to 10 bases. This CDR3 region has 12 residues. Germline loops: CDR1 MGHRA, CDR2 YSYEKL. CDR3 bases: TGCGCCAGCAGCGTAACAGGGAACGAGCAGTACTTC. Protein product: CASSVTGNEQYF.

This clone is a singleton in its sample. This chain connects TRBV9 to TRBJ1-2; weak D call: TRBD1 (5 bases). V was cut by 3 bases and J by 8 bases, with 17 bases left in between. CDR1 is SGDLS, CDR2 YYNGEE, per germline. The CDR3 has 14 residues. The CDR3 coding sequence is TGTGCCAGCAGCGAGACAGTTATCGGAGGGGGCTACACCTTC. Protein product: CASSETVIGGGYTF. The full variable domain, in which reference TRBV9 and TRBJ1-2 provide the parts outside the CDR3, is DSGVTQTPKHLITATGQRVTLRCSPRSGDLSVYWYQQSLDQGLQFLIQYYNGEERAKGNILERFSAQQFPDLHSELNLSSLELGDSALYFCASSETVIGGGYTFGSGTRLTVV.

This clone was detected only once. V gene TRBV9 combines with J gene TRBJ2-5; 10 nucleotides agree with TRBD2. V gave up 6 bases and J gave up 5 bases; unmatched junction bases: 7. The germline CDR1 and CDR2 sequences are SGDLS and YYNGEE. CDR3 length equals 14 residues. CDR3 bases: TGTGCCAGCACCTCTAGCGGGGGAGGTGAGACCCAGTACTTC. The encoded protein is CASTSSGGGETQYF.

A single count supports this clone. The chain has TRBV10-3 and TRBJ1-3; 7 bases match TRBD1. V shed 6 bases and J 0 bases; nucleotides not matched to a gene: 5. Germline V lookup: CDR1 ENHRY, CDR2 SYGVKD. The CDR3 length is 15 residues. CDR3 amino acids: CAIRETGTSGNTIYF. CDR3 bases: TGTGCCATCAGGGAGACAGGGACCTCTGGAAACACCATATATTTT.

This chain uses TRBV4-2 with TRBJ2-3, with TRBD2 identical over 8 bases. The CDR3 spans 16 residues. Germline lookup yields CDR1 LGHNA and CDR2 YNFKEQ. Germline trimming cut 1 base from V and 6 bases from J; bases unmatched to any gene: 9. DNA for the CDR3: TGTGCCAGCAGCCAAGGTCAGGGGACTAGTAGTGATACGCAGTATTTT. Encoded protein: CASSQGQGTSSDTQYF.

The CDR3 sequence is CASSSPRGRSDNEQFF. The CDR3 DNA sequence: TGTGCCAGCAGTTCCCCCCGGGGGAGATCCGACAATGAGCAGTTCTTC. This chain uses TRBV27 with TRBJ2-1; D possibly corresponds to TRBD2 (6 bases). Germline V gene data show CDR1 as MNHEY and CDR2 as SMNVEV (reference sequence). The ends were cut back, 4 bases at V and 5 bases at J, with 18 bases in the middle. This CDR3 contains 16 residues.

This clone was counted only a few times. The chain combines TRBV18 with TRBJ2-7, with TRBD2 matching over 8 bases. CDR1 and CDR2 from the germline V gene are KGHSH and LQKENI. J lost 3 bases, V lost 5 bases, and 3 bases had no gene match. The CDR3 consists of 13 residues. Written as DNA, the CDR3 is TGTGCCAGCTCAGGGACTAGTGGCTACGAGCAGTACTTC. This gives the protein CASSGTSGYEQYF.